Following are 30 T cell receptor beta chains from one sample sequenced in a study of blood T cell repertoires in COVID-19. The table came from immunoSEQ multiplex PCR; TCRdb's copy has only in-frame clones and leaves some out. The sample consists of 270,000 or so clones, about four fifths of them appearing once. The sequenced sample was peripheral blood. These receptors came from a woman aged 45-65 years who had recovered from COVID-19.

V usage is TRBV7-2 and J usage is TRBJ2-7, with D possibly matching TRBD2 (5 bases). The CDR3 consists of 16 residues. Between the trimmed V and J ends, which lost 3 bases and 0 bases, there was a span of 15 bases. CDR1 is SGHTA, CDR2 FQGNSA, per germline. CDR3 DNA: TGTGCCAGCAGCTTGGCCCTGAGGGCGGACTCCTACGAGCAGTACTTC. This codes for CASSLALRADSYEQYF.

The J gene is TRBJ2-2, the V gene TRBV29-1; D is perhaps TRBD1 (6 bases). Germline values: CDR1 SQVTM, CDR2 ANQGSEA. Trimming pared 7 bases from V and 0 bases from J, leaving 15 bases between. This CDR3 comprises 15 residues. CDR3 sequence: CSARTQGTNTGELFF. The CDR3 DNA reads TGCAGCGCCAGGACACAGGGTACGAACACCGGGGAGCTGTTTTTT.

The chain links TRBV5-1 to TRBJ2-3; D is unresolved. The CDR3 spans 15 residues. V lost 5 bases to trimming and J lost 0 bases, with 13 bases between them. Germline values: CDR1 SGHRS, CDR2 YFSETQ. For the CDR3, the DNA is TGCGCCAGCAGATACAGCTCTTCTAGCACAGATACGCAGTATTTT. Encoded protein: CASRYSSSSTDTQYF.

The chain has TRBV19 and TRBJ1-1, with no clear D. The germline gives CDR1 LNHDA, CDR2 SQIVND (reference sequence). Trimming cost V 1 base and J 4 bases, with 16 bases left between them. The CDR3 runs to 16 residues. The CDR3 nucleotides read TGTGCCAGTAGTATAGTAAGAGGGTCGGGTTCCACTGAAGCTTTCTTT. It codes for CASSIVRGSGSTEAFF.

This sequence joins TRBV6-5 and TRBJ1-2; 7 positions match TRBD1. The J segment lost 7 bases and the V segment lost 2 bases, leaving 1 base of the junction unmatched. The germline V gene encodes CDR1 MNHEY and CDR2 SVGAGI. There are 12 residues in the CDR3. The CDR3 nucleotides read TGTGCCAGCAGTTACGACAGGGTTGGCTACACCTTC. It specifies CASSYDRVGYTF.

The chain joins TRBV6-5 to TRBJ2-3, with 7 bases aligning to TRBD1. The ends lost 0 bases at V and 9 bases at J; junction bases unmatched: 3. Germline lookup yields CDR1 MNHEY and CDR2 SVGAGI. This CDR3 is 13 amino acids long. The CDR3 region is CASSYSGGRTQYF. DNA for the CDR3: TGTGCCAGCAGTTACTCAGGGGGCCGGACGCAGTATTTT.

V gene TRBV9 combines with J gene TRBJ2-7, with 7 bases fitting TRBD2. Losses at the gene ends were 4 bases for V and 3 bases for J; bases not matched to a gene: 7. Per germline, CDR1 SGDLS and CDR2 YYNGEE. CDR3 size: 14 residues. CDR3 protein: CASSPLGTNYEQYF. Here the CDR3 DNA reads TGTGCCAGCAGCCCCCTCGGGACTAACTACGAGCAGTACTTC.

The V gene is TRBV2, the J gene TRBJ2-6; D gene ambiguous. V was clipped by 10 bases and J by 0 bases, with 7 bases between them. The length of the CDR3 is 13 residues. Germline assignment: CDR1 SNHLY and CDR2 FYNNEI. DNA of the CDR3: TGTGCCACCTGTTCCTCTGGGGCCAACGTCCTGACTTTC. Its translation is CATCSSGANVLTF.

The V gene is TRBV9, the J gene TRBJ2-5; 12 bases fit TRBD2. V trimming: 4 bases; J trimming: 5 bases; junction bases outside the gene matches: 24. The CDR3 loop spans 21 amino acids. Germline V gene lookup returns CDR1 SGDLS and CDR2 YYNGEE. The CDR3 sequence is CASSPPPRTSGVPPGWETQYF. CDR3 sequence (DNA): TGTGCCAGCAGCCCACCACCGCGGACTAGCGGGGTCCCCCCTGGGTGGGAGACCCAGTACTTC.

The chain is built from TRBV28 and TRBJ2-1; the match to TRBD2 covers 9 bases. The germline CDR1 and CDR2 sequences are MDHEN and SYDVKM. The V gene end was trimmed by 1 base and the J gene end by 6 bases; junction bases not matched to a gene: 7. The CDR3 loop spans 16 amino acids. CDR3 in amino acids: CASSLLVSGGFNEQFF. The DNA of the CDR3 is TGTGCCAGCAGTTTATTGGTTAGCGGGGGCTTCAATGAGCAGTTCTTC.

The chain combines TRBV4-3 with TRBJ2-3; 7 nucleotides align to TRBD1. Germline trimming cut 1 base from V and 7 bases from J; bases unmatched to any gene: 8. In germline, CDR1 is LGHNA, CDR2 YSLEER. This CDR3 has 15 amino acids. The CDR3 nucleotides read TGCGCCAGCAGCCAAGCGGGACAGAGGGGGTATACGCAGTATTTT. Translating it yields CASSQAGQRGYTQYF.

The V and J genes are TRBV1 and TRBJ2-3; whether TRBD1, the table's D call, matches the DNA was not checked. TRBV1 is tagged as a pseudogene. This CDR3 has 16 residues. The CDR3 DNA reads TGCACCAGCAGCCATCCCGGGACAGGGGAAACAGATACGCAGTATTTT. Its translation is CTSSHPGTGETDTQYF.

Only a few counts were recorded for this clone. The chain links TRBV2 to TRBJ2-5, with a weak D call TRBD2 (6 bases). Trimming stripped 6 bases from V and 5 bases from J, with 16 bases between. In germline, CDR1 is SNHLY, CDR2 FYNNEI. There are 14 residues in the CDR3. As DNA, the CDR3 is TGTGCCAGCAGAGGGGACTCCGGGACGGAGACCCAGTACTTC. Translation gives CASRGDSGTETQYF.

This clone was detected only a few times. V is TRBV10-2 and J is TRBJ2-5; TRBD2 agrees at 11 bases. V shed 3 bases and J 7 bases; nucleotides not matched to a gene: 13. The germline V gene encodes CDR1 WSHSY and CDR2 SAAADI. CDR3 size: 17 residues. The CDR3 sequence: CASSDLAGGPEGRTQYF. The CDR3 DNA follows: TGCGCCAGCAGTGATCTAGCGGGGGGCCCGGAGGGGCGGACCCAGTACTTC.

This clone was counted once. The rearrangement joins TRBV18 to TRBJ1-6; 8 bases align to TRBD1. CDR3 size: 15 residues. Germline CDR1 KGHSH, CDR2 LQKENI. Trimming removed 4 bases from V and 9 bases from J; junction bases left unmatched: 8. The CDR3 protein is CASSRLRDRPSPLHF. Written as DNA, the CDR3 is TGTGCCAGCTCACGGCTCCGGGACAGGCCTTCACCCCTCCACTTT.

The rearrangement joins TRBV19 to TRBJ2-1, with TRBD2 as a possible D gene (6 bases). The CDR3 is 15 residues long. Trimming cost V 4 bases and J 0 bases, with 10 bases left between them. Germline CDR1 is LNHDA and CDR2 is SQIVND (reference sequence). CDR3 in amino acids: CASSTWGVSYNEQFF. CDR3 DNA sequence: TGTGCCAGTAGTACCTGGGGGGTCTCCTACAATGAGCAGTTCTTC.

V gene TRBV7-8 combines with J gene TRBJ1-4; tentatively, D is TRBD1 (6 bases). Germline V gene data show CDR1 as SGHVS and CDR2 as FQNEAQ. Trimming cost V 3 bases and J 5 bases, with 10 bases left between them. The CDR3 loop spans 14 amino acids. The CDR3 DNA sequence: TGTGCCAGCAGCTTCACAGGGTGGAATGAAAAACTGTTTTTT. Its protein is CASSFTGWNEKLFF.

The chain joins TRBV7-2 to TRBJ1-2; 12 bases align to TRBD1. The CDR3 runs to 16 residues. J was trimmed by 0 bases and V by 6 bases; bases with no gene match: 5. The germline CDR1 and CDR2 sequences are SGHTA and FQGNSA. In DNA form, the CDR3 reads TGTGCCAGCAGTCGGGACAGGGGGCGTTCTAACTATGGCTACACCTTC. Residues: CASSRDRGRSNYGYTF.

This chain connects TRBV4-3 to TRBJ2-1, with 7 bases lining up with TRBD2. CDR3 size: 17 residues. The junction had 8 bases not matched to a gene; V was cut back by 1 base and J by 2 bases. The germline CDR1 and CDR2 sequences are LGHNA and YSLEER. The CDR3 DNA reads TGCGCCAGCAGCCAAGGGCATTCCGGACTAGCCTACAATGAGCAGTTCTTC. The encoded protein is CASSQGHSGLAYNEQFF.

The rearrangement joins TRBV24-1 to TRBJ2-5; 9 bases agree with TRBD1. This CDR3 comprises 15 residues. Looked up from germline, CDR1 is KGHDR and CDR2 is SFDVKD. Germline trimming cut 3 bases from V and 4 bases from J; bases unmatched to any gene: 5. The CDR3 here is CATSDTGTGRETQYF. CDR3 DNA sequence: TGTGCCACCAGTGATACCGGGACAGGGAGAGAGACCCAGTACTTC.

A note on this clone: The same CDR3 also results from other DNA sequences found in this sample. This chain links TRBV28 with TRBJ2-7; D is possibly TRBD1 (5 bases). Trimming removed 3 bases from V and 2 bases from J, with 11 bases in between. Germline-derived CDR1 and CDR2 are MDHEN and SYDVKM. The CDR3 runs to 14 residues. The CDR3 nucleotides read TGTGCCAGCAGTTTGAGTCAGGGCGCCTACGAGCAGTACTTC. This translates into CASSLSQGAYEQYF.

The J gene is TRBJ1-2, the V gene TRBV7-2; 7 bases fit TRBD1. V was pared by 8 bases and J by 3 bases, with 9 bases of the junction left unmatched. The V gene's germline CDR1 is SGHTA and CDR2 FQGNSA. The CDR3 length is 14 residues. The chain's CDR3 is CASRRWDSDYGYTF. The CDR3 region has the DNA TGTGCCAGCCGCCGTTGGGACAGTGACTATGGCTACACCTTC.

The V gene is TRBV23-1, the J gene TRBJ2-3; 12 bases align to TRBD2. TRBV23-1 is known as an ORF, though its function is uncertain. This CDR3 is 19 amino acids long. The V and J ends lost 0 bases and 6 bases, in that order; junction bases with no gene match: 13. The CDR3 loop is CASSQSPLLLAGGSDTQYF. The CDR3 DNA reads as TGCGCCAGCAGTCAATCTCCCCTATTACTAGCGGGAGGATCCGATACGCAGTATTTT.

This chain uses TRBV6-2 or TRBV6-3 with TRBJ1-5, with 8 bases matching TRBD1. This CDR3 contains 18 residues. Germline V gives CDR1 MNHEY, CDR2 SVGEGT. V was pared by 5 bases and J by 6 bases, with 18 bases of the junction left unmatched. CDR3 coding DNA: TGTGCCAGCAGTAGCCTCGGACCCGGACAGGGATGGTTTCAGCCCCAGCATTTT. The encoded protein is CASSSLGPGQGWFQPQHF.

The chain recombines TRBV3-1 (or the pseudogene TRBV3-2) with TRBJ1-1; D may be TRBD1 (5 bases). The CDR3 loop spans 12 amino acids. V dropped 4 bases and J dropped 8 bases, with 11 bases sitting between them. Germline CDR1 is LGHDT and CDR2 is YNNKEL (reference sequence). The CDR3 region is CASSPLGGEAFF. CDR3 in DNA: TGTGCCAGCAGCCCCCTGGGGGGAGAAGCTTTCTTT.

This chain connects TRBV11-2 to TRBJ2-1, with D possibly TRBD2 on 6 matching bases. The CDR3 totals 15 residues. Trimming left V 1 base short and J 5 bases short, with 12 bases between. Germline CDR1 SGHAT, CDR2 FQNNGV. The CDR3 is CASSLVGRTNNEQFF. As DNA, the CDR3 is TGTGCCAGCAGCTTAGTAGGGAGGACAAACAATGAGCAGTTCTTC.

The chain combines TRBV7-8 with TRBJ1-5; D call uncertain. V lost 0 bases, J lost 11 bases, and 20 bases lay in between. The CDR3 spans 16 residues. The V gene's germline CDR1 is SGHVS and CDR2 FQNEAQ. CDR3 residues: CASSLARNLPAGTQHF. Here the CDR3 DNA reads TGTGCCAGCAGCTTAGCGAGGAACCTCCCTGCCGGGACCCAGCATTTT.

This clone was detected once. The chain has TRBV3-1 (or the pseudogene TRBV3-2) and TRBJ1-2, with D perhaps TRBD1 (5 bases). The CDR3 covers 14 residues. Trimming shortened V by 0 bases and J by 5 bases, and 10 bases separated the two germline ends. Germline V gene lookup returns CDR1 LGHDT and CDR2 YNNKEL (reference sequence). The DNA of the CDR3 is TGTGCCAGCAGCCAAGATTTAGGGGTTTATGGCTACACCTTC. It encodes CASSQDLGVYGYTF.

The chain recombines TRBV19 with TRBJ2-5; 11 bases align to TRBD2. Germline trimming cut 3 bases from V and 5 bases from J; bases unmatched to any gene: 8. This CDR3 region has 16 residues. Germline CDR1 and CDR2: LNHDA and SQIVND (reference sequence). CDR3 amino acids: CASSIGVLAGVETQYF. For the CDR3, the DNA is TGTGCCAGTAGTATTGGAGTACTAGCGGGAGTCGAGACCCAGTACTTC.

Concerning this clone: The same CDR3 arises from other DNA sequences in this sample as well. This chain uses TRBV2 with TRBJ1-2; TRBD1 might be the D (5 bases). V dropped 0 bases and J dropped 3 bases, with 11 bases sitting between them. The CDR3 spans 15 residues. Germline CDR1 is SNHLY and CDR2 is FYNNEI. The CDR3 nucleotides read TGTGCCAGCAGTGAAGCGGCAGACAGCCACTATGGCTACACCTTC. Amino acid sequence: CASSEAADSHYGYTF.